One and the same sample provided the 17 T cell receptor beta chains below, sequenced in a study of T cells in Graves' hyperthyroidism and ophthalmopathy. Researchers amplified the TCR beta CDR3 regions from RNA transcripts. HTBI primers were employed in a first-round RT-PCR of the TCR CDR3. TCRdb itself ran the multiplex PCR reads through MiXCR, one entry per CDR3 protein. This repertoire shows some 600,000 distinct CDR3 sequences, approximately 14% found once; its top ten account for almost 6%. Material for sequencing was blood. The receptors were sampled from a woman aged 30 to 39 with Graves' hyperthyroidism that later progressed to Graves' ophthalmopathy.

A remark on this clonotype: This may arise from a read error, as a much more abundant clone is one base away. The chain couples TRBV12-3 or TRBV12-4 to TRBJ2-1; D possibly corresponds to TRBD1 (5 bases). CDR3 size: 13 residues. The CDR3 nucleotides read TGTGCCTGCAGTTTAGCAGGGCAAAAAGGGCAGTTCTTC. Its protein is CACSLAGQKGQFF.

This clonotype has ten or more counts. The V and J genes are TRBV7-9 and TRBJ2-3, with D uncertain. The CDR3 contains 14 residues. Germline V gene sequence: CDR1 SEHNR, CDR2 FQNEAQ (reference sequence). V lost 5 bases and J lost 2, with 11 bases in between. The CDR3 protein is CASSPARPTDTQYF. CDR3 nucleotides: TGTGCCAGCAGCCCGGCTAGGCCCACAGATACGCAGTATTTT.

This rearrangement joins TRBV2 to TRBJ1-1; D perhaps matches TRBD1 (5 bases). Germline loops: CDR1 SNHLY, CDR2 FYNNEI. Deletions cut 6 bases from V and 1 base from J, with 18 bases between. This CDR3 contains 16 residues. The CDR3 here is CASRNARGPSNTEAFF. CDR3 nucleotide sequence: TGTGCCAGCAGAAATGCTAGGGGACCGTCGAACACTGAAGCTTTCTTT.

This clonotype was counted ten times or more. The chain carries TRBV7-9 and TRBJ2-7; the match to TRBD2 covers 8 bases. The CDR3 loop spans 14 amino acids. Looked up from germline, CDR1 is SEHNR and CDR2 is FQNEAQ (reference sequence). Trimming at V came to 5 bases and at J to 2 bases, leaving 5 bases not matched to a gene. The CDR3 spells CASSKGLGTYEQYF. CDR3 DNA: TGTGCCAGCAGCAAGGGACTAGGCACCTACGAGCAGTACTTC. Full variable domain (rest looked up from reference TRBV7-9 and TRBJ2-7): DTGVSQNPRHKITKRGQNVTFRCDPISEHNRLYWYRQTLGQGPEFLTYFQNEAQLEKSRLLSDRFSAERPKGSFSTLEIQRTEQGDSAMYLCASSKGLGTYEQYFGPGTRLTVT.

There are many counts of this clonotype. The CDR3: CAWSVDTTYEQYF. As DNA, the CDR3 is TGTGCCTGGAGTGTGGACACCACCTACGAGCAGTACTTC. The rearrangement joins TRBV30 to TRBJ2-7; weak D call: TRBD1 (5 bases). This CDR3 is built from 13 residues. Germline values: CDR1 GTSNPN, CDR2 SVGIG (reference sequence). Trimming removed 0 bases at V and 2 bases at J, with 8 bases between.

This chain links TRBV20-1 with TRBJ2-1; 9 nucleotides align to TRBD2. The CDR3 extends over 13 amino acids. The trim removed 3 bases at V and 8 bases at J, leaving 5 bases unmatched. CDR1 is DFQATT, CDR2 SNEGSKA, per germline (reference sequence). CDR3 coding DNA: TGCAGTGCTAGCAGACAGCGGGAGGATGAGCAGTTCTTC. Amino acids: CSASRQREDEQFF.

This clonotype has ten or more counts. The genes are TRBV27 and TRBJ2-1, with 8 bases aligning to TRBD2. V dropped 6 bases and J dropped 2; count of bases not matched to a gene: 3. CDR3 length equals 14 residues. Germline V gene sequence: CDR1 MNHEY, CDR2 SMNVEV (reference sequence). This CDR3 is CASSSGSPYNEQFF. The CDR3, as DNA: TGTGCCAGCAGCAGCGGGAGCCCCTACAATGAGCAGTTCTTC.

The sample holds one count of this clonotype. This may stem from a read error, because a much larger clone lies one nucleotide away. The CDR3 DNA reads as TGCGCCAGCAGTGGGGCTAGCGAGGTATACAATGAGCAGTTCTTC. This translates into CASSGASEVYNEQFF. This sequence joins TRBV10-1 and TRBJ2-1; perhaps TRBD2 as D (6 bases). Trimming took 4 bases from V and 4 from J, leaving 14 bases between them. CDR1 is WNHNN, CDR2 SYGVQD, per germline (reference sequence). This CDR3 has 15 residues.

This clonotype has at least ten counts. CDR3 DNA sequence: TGTGCCAGCAGTTCCCCAGGGATTACCACAACCCAGTACTTC. Translation: CASSSPGITTTQYF. V is TRBV27 and J is TRBJ2-5, with D perhaps matching TRBD1 (5 bases). Trimming cost V 4 bases and J 8 bases, with 17 bases left between them. The CDR3 totals 14 residues. Per germline, CDR1 MNHEY and CDR2 SMNVEV (reference sequence).

Many counts were recorded for this clonotype. J is TRBJ1-1 and V is TRBV3-1, with D unclear. Per the germline V gene, CDR1 is LGHDT and CDR2 is YNNKEL (reference sequence). The CDR3 contains 9 residues. V dropped 7 bases and J dropped 5 bases, with 2 bases sitting between them. CDR3 region: CASITEAFF. The DNA of the CDR3 is TGTGCCAGCATTACTGAAGCTTTCTTT. Supplemented by reference TRBV3-1 and TRBJ1-1, the full variable domain reads DTAVSQTPKYLVTQMGNDKSIKCEQNLGHDTMYWYKQDSKKFLKIMFSYNNKELIINETVPNRFSPKSPDKAHLNLHINSLELGDSAVYFCASITEAFFGQGTRLTVV.

There are many counts of this clonotype. The V call is TRBV7-9, the J call TRBJ2-7; D not resolved. Germline V CDR1 and CDR2: SEHNR, FQNEAQ (reference sequence). V was pared by 7 bases and J by 6 bases, with 13 bases between. The CDR3 totals 12 residues. In nucleotides, the CDR3 is TGTGCCAGCATGGTCTCCTCGGGCGAGCAGTACTTC. This codes for CASMVSSGEQYF. Full variable domain (missing parts from reference TRBV7-9 and TRBJ2-7): DTGVSQNPRHKITKRGQNVTFRCDPISEHNRLYWYRQTLGQGPEFLTYFQNEAQLEKSRLLSDRFSAERPKGSFSTLEIQRTEQGDSAMYLCASMVSSGEQYFGPGTRLTVT.

This clonotype was counted ten times or more. CDR3 DNA sequence: TGCAGTGCTAGAGATAACCCGGGGGCCTACGAGCAGTACTTC. Amino acid sequence: CSARDNPGAYEQYF. The chain combines TRBV20-1 with TRBJ2-7; tentatively, D is TRBD2 (6 bases). This CDR3 spans 14 amino acids. Germline V gene sequence: CDR1 DFQATT, CDR2 SNEGSKA (reference sequence). Between the trimmed V and J ends, which lost 0 bases and 2 bases, there was a span of 11 bases.

As regards this clonotype: A much larger clone differs from this one at a single base, so this may be a read error. The chain is built from TRBV11-3 and TRBJ2-1; the match to TRBD2 covers 8 bases. Germline CDR1 reads SGHNT; CDR2 reads YENEEA. The CDR3 runs to 15 residues. CDR3 loop: CASSVSGSSYNEQLF. The CDR3 DNA sequence: TGTGCCAGCAGCGTGAGCGGGAGCTCCTACAATGAGCAGTTATTC. The variable domain in full, completed from reference TRBV11-3 and TRBJ2-1, reads EAGVVQSPRYKIIEKKQPVAFWCNPISGHNTLYWYLQNLGQGPELLIRYENEEAVDDSQLPKDRFSAERLKGVDSTLKIQPAELGDSAVYLCASSVSGSSYNEQLFGPGTRLTVL.

To note about this clonotype: Given a much more abundant clone one base away, this may be a read error. The chain carries TRBV6-1 and TRBJ2-5; TRBD2 matches 12 bases. Germline CDR1 reads MNHNS; CDR2 reads SASEGT. After removal of 1 base from V and 5 bases from J, the junction contained 11 bases not matched to a gene. This CDR3 has 18 residues. CDR3 sequence (DNA): TGTGCCAGCAGTGAAGAACGAAGACTAGCGGGAGTTAAGGAGACCCAGTACTTC. Protein sequence: CASSEERRLAGVKETQYF.

Comments on this clonotype: A much larger clonotype is one base distant, so this may be a read error. The rearrangement links TRBV3-1 to TRBJ2-1; 7 nucleotides align to TRBD2. Germline V gives CDR1 LGHDT, CDR2 YNNKEL (reference sequence). The CDR3 spans 15 residues. J gave up 6 bases and V 1 base, and 6 bases lay outside the gene matches. This chain's CDR3 is CASSQGQGGFNEQFF. The DNA of the CDR3 is TGTGCCAGCAGCCAAGGGCAGGGAGGGTTCAATGAGCAGTTCTTC.

This clonotype occurred many times. This rearrangement joins TRBV18 to TRBJ1-4; no firm D call. The CDR3 contains 13 residues. In germline, CDR1 is KGHSH, CDR2 LQKENI. Trimming pared 4 bases from V and 6 bases from J, leaving 9 bases between. The CDR3 DNA follows: TGTGCCAGCTCACTTGGTCAGGATGAAAAACTGTTTTTT. This translates into CASSLGQDEKLFF.

This clonotype was counted at least ten times. The chain carries TRBV5-1 and TRBJ2-1; tentatively, D is TRBD1 (7 bases). This CDR3 is built from 15 residues. Looked up from germline, CDR1 is SGHRS and CDR2 is YFSETQ. The V and J ends lost 4 bases and 5 bases respectively, with 16 bases between them. CDR3 in DNA: TGCGCCAGCAGCGGACGGCAGGGGGAGGACAATGAGCAGTTCTTC. Protein product: CASSGRQGEDNEQFF.